The clone carrying this T cell receptor (beta chain) showed up many times. Antigen unknown. This entry belongs to a study of T-cell reconstitution after alpha-beta-depleted transplantation in children. CDR3 length equals 15 residues. V was pared by 4 bases and J by 14 bases, with 17 bases of the junction left unmatched. The germline V gene encodes CDR1 SGDLS and CDR2 YYNGEE. Overall study results and limits: Where alpha-beta T cells came from about two months after transplant was reportedly several hundred expanded graft clones. It was newly produced T cells that mostly accounted for T-cell counts and diversity one year after transplant.

Construction of the TCRbeta library involved unique molecular identifiers. Each CDR3 protein is one row after TCRdb ran MiXCR on the PCR reads. Here the sample spans 98,000 or so distinct CDR3 sequences, 5.5% to 7% being singletons. The receptor comes from a male patient between 2 and 10 years old who had a stem cell transplant for acute lymphoblastic leukemia, so the T cells may come from the graft donor. V is TRBV9 and J is TRBJ2-1; 8 nucleotides line up with TRBD2. The starting material was PBMCs, mostly from graft donor cells, obtained 360 days after TCRalphabeta/CD19-depleted stem cell transplant. This chain's CDR3 is CASSPWGSGGSLEFF. In DNA form, the CDR3 reads TGTGCCAGCAGCCCCTGGGGAAGCGGGGGTTCCCTGGAGTTCTTC.